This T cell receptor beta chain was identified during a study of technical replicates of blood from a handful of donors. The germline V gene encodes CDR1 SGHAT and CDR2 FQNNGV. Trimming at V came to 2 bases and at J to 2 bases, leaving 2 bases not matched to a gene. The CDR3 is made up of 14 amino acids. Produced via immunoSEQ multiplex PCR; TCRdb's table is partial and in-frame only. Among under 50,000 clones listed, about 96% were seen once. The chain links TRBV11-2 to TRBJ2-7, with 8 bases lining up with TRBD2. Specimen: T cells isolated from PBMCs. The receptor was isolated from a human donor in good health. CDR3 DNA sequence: TGTGCCAGCAGCTTAACTAGCGGCGCCTACGAGCAGTACTTC. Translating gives CASSLTSGAYEQYF.